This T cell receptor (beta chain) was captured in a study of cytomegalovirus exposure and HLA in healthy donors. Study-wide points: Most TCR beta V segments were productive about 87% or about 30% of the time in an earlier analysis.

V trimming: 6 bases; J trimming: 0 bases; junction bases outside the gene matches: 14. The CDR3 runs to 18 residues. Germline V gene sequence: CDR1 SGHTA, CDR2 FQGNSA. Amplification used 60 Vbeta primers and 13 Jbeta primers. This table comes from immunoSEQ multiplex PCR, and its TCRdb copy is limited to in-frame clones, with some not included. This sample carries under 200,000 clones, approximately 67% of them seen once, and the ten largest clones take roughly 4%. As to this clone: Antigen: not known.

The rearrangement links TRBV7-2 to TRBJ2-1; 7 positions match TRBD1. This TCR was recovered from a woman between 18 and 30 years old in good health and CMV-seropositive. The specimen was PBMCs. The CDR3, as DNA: TGTGCCAGCAGGTCCCGGGACAGTGACAAAAGCTCCTACAATGAGCAGTTCTTC. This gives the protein CASRSRDSDKSSYNEQFF.